A single sample gave rise to the 15 T cell receptor beta chains below, sequenced in a study of shared clonotypes between healthy human individuals. Profiling relied on immunoSEQ multiplex PCR, and the TCRdb table lists in-frame clones only, not all of them. The sample shows approximately 1.9 million clones, 93% of them seen only once. Terminally differentiated effector memory CD45RA+ cells were excluded by CCR7 positive selection of CD45RO-negative cells. Source material: naive CD8+ T cells from PBMCs. The source is a man between 18 and 35 years old in good health. Some clones in this sample may be carry-over from other donors' samples.

V and J are TRBV29-1 and TRBJ2-1, with D maybe TRBD2 (6 bases). The CDR3 totals 15 residues. V lost 6 bases, J lost 0 bases, and 15 bases lay in between. Germline-derived CDR1 and CDR2 are SQVTM and ANQGSEA. CDR3 residues: CSVISGSSSYNEQFF. The CDR3 region has the DNA TGCAGCGTGATTAGCGGTTCGAGCTCCTACAATGAGCAGTTCTTC.

The V and J genes are TRBV7-6 and TRBJ2-1; D possibly corresponds to TRBD1 (6 bases). V gave up 7 bases and J gave up 1 base, with 17 bases separating them. The CDR3 totals 16 residues. Germline V gene sequence: CDR1 SGHVS, CDR2 FNYEAQ. The CDR3 region has the DNA TGTGCCAGCACCAGTTTCGGGACACCTTCCTACAATGAGCAGTTCTTC. As protein: CASTSFGTPSYNEQFF.

The chain has TRBV15 and TRBJ2-3; no definite D call. V lost 0 bases and J 5 bases, leaving 12 bases between the germline ends. Germline CDR1 LNHNV, CDR2 YYDKDF (reference sequence). The CDR3 length is 15 residues. This CDR3 is CATSRDGLLIDTQYF. The CDR3 nucleotides read TGTGCCACCAGCAGAGACGGGCTACTCATAGATACGCAGTATTTT.

J is TRBJ2-2 and V is TRBV27, with 8 bases matching TRBD1. CDR1 MNHEY and CDR2 SMNVEV come from the germline V gene (reference sequence). V was pared by 2 bases and J by 4 bases, with 9 bases of the junction left unmatched. The CDR3 contains 17 residues. The CDR3 DNA reads as TGTGCCAGCAGTTTACCCGGGACAGGACTTCCCACCGGGGAGCTGTTTTTT. Translation gives CASSLPGTGLPTGELFF.

V and J are TRBV28 and TRBJ1-5, with 7 bases that match TRBD1. This CDR3 contains 19 residues. V dropped 2 bases and J dropped 0; count of bases not matched to a gene: 13. Germline V gives CDR1 MDHEN, CDR2 SYDVKM. Here the CDR3 DNA reads TGTGCCAGCAGTTTACGACAGGGACCCGCTTTAGCTAGCAATCAGCCCCAGCATTTT. Amino acid sequence: CASSLRQGPALASNQPQHF.

A remark on this clone: Distinct nucleotide sequences in the sample also encode this CDR3. The J gene is TRBJ2-2, the V gene TRBV27; D unclear. Germline V gives CDR1 MNHEY, CDR2 SMNVEV (reference sequence). V lost 2 bases and J lost 0, with 4 bases in between. The CDR3 has 14 amino acids. This CDR3 is CASSLRANTGELFF. As DNA, the CDR3 is TGTGCCAGCAGTTTACGGGCGAACACCGGGGAGCTGTTTTTT.

This clone was recorded only once. This chain joins TRBV10-3 and TRBJ2-7; a weak D match, TRBD2 (6 bases). Germline V gene data show CDR1 as ENHRY and CDR2 as SYGVKD. The CDR3 totals 12 residues. The CDR3 coding sequence is TGTGTAACGGGAGTATCCACCTACGAGCAGTACTTC. This sequence encodes CVTGVSTYEQYF.

This chain uses TRBV30 with TRBJ2-2; D is possibly TRBD2 (6 bases). V lost 5 bases and J 6 bases, leaving 19 bases between the germline ends. The CDR3 is 15 residues long. Germline CDR1 GTSNPN, CDR2 SVGIG (reference sequence). CDR3 loop: CAWRARLVMAGELFF. Written as DNA, the CDR3 is TGTGCCTGGCGAGCCCGACTAGTAATGGCCGGGGAGCTGTTTTTT.

As concerns this clone: Different DNA sequences within this sample yield the same CDR3. The genes are TRBV27 and TRBJ1-5; no clear D. The CDR3 is 12 residues long. Trimming took 4 bases from V and 3 from J, leaving 4 bases between them. Germline V gives CDR1 MNHEY, CDR2 SMNVEV (reference sequence). DNA of the CDR3: TGTGCCAGCAGTTCCTTCAATCAGCCCCAGCATTTT. This codes for CASSSFNQPQHF.

This rearrangement joins TRBV4-1 to TRBJ2-7, with D perhaps matching TRBD2 (6 bases). The V and J ends lost 0 bases and 1 base respectively, with 13 bases between them. The CDR3 consists of 16 residues. In germline, CDR1 is MGHRA, CDR2 YSYEKL. CDR3 sequence reads: CASSQEPGVVSYEQYF. The CDR3, as DNA: TGCGCCAGCAGCCAAGAGCCGGGGGTCGTATCCTACGAGCAGTACTTC.

V and J are TRBV6-6 and TRBJ1-3, with D uncertain. Germline CDR1 reads MNHNY; CDR2 reads SVGAGI (reference sequence). The CDR3 length is 15 residues. Trimming removed 6 bases at V and 0 bases at J, with 12 bases between. CDR3 loop: CASSPGIRSGNTIYF. The CDR3 DNA reads TGTGCCAGCAGCCCTGGAATTCGCTCTGGAAACACCATATATTTT.

J is TRBJ1-1 and V is TRBV4-1; D not resolved. V was cut by 3 bases and J by 7 bases, with 9 bases left in between. Germline values: CDR1 MGHRA, CDR2 YSYEKL. The CDR3 sequence is 12 residues long. The CDR3 DNA follows: TGCGCCAGCAGCCATGGGGAGGGTGAAGCTTTCTTT. Translating gives CASSHGEGEAFF.

The chain combines TRBV27 with TRBJ1-2; TRBD1 might be the D (5 bases). Germline V gene lookup returns CDR1 MNHEY and CDR2 SMNVEV (reference sequence). V was pared by 6 bases and J by 0 bases, with 17 bases between. CDR3 length: 16 amino acids. CDR3 sequence (DNA): TGTGCCAGCAGCCAATGGCCCCGACAGACTAACTATGGCTACACCTTC. Encoded protein: CASSQWPRQTNYGYTF.

This clone has a single count. The chain links TRBV4-1 to TRBJ1-4; the D gene is possibly TRBD1 (6 bases). The CDR3 is 17 amino acids. CDR1 and CDR2 (germline): MGHRA, YSYEKL. The germline V and J ends were trimmed by 4 bases and 7 bases, with 22 bases remaining between them. CDR3 protein: CASSPLGQSSFPEKLFF. CDR3 nucleotide sequence: TGCGCCAGCAGCCCCCTTGGACAGTCTAGCTTCCCTGAAAAACTGTTTTTT.

Turning to this clone: This CDR3 is also generated by other DNA sequences in the sample. The chain employs TRBV25-1 and TRBJ1-1, with D unresolved. Trimming cost V 3 bases and J 2 bases, with 4 bases left between them. The CDR3 totals 12 residues. Germline values: CDR1 MGHDK, CDR2 SYGVNS. The chain's CDR3 is CASSDVNTEAFF. The CDR3, as DNA: TGTGCCAGCAGTGACGTAAACACTGAAGCTTTCTTT.